Sequencing of this T cell receptor beta chain was carried out in a study of blood T cell repertoires in COVID-19. Study in general: The samples span acute and convalescent COVID-19 from the United States, Italy and Spain. Sample material is recorded as cDNA or gDNA derived from T cells, B-cell-depleted T cells, or PBMCs.

The trim removed 8 bases at V and 8 bases at J, leaving 4 bases unmatched. Germline assignment: CDR1 KGHSH and CDR2 LQKENI. The CDR3 runs to 14 residues. In the original analysis: Reference gene primers were amplified, and this amplification served to estimate nucleated cell counts. Measured with immunoSEQ multiplex PCR; TCRdb has only the in-frame clones, and not every one. V and J calls and clone size come straight from that table; D and trimming were deduced from the DNA. The data hold around 32,000 clones, with 80% to 95% observed a single time. The receptor comes from a man in his sixties or seventies with active or convalescent COVID-19. The chain combines TRBV18 with TRBJ2-1; 15 nucleotides line up with TRBD2. The sample consisted of peripheral blood. The CDR3 DNA follows: TGTGCCAGCAGGACTAGCGGGGGGGGCGATGAGCAGTTCTTC. Translation: CASRTSGGGDEQFF.